This T cell receptor beta chain was observed in a study of OX40 agonist ivuxolimab in advanced cancers. The wider study: Mean age approximately 59 years, range about 23 to 79; just over 80% male.

Of note for this clone: As yet, its antigen is unknown.

V lost 4 bases and J lost 1, with 10 bases in between. This CDR3 region has 14 residues. Germline CDR1 and CDR2: MNHEY and SMNVEV (reference sequence). General observations from the study: A proportion of nonresponders additionally exhibited low normalized T-cell clonal expansion. Specificity for antigen went undetermined in the expanded peripheral T cells.

Profiled with immunoSEQ multiplex PCR; TCRdb holds only in-frame clones, not every one. The sample yields just over 90,000 clones, 94% seen once. Sequenced here: CD4+ or CD8+ T cells sorted from blood, sampled in a trial of the OX40 agonist ivuxolimab. This clonotype was obtained from an adult with an advanced solid tumor such as melanoma, head and neck, liver or kidney cancer. V gene TRBV27 combines with J gene TRBJ1-1, with D tentatively TRBD1 (5 bases). The CDR3 spells CASSSGTANTEAFF. The CDR3 DNA reads TGTGCCAGCAGTTCCGGGACGGCGAACACTGAAGCTTTCTTT.